This T cell receptor (beta chain) was sequenced during a study of CD8 T cells in ankylosing spondylitis. Study-wide results and limits: There was a TCR beta motif, made of several highly homologous variants, that appeared characteristic of ankylosing spondylitis blood.

TCR beta libraries were made by quantitative 5'-RACE with molecular barcodes. TCRdb redid the calling of the 5' RACE reads with MiXCR, one entry per CDR3 protein. Of roughly 150,000 distinct CDR3 sequences listed, about a third were seen once; the top ten hold 5.5% to 7.5%. This clonotype appeared many times. Its antigen remains unidentified. This CDR3 has 13 amino acids. The germline V and J ends were trimmed by 6 bases and 2 bases, with 12 bases remaining between them. CDR1 and CDR2 from the germline V gene are DFQATT and SNEGSKA (reference sequence). The rearrangement joins TRBV20-1 to TRBJ2-3; D not certain. This receptor was identified in a male donor with ankylosing spondylitis. Sample: synovial fluid, either unsorted or a sorted T cell fraction (not recorded which). The DNA of the CDR3 is TGCAGTGCAACTGCGTCCGTCACAGATACGCAGTATTTT. This gives the protein CSATASVTDTQYF.